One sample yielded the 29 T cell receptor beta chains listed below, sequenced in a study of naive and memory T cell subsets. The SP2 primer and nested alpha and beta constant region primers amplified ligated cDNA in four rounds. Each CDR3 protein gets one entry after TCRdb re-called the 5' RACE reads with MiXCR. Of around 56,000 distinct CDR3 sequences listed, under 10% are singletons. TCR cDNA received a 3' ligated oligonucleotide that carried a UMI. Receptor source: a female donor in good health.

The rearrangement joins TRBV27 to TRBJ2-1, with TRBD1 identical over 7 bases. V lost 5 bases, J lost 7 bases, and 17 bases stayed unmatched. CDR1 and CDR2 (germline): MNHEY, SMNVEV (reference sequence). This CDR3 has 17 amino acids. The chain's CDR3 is CASSLPPRQGGYNEQFF. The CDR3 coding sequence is TGTGCCAGCAGTCTGCCCCCGAGACAGGGTGGTTATAATGAGCAGTTCTTC.

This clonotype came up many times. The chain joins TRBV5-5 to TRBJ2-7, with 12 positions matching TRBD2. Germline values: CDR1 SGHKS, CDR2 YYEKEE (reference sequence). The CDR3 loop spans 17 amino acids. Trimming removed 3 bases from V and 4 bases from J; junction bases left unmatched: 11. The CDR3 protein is CASSYLGLAGRVYEQYF. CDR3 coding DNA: TGTGCCAGCAGCTACTTGGGACTAGCGGGTAGGGTGTACGAGCAGTACTTC.

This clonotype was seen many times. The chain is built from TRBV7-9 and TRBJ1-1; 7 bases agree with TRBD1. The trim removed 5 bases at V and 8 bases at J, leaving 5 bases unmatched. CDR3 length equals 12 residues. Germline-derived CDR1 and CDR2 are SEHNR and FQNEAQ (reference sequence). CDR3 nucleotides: TGTGCCAGCAGCGTAAACAGGGGAGAAGCTTTCTTT. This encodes CASSVNRGEAFF.

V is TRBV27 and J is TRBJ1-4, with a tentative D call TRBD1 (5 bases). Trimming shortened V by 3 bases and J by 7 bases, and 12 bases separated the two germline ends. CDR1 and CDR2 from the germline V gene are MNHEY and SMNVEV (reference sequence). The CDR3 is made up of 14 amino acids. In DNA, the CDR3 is TGTGCCAGCAGTTTGGCAGGGTACGGTGAAAAACTGTTTTTT. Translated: CASSLAGYGEKLFF.

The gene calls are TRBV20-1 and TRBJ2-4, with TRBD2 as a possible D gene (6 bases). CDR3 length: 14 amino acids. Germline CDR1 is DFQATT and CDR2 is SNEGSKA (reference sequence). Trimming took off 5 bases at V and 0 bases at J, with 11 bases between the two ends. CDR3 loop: CSAAREVAKNIQYF. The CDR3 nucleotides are TGCAGTGCTGCGAGGGAGGTAGCCAAAAACATTCAGTACTTC.

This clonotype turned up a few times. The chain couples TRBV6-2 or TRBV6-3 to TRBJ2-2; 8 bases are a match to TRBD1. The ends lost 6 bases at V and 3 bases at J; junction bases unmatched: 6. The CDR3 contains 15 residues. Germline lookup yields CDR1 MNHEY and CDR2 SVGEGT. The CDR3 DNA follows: TGTGCCAGCAGCCAAGGACAGGGAGACACCGGGGAGCTGTTTTTT. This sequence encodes CASSQGQGDTGELFF.

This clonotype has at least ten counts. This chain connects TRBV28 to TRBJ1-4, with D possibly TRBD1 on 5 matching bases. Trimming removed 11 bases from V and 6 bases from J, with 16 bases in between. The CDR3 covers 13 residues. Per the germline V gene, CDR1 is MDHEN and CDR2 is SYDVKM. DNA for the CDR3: TGTGCCTGTGGGGGACGGGAATATGAAAAACTGTTTTTT. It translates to CACGGREYEKLFF.

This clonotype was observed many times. The CDR3 loop is CASSRKGGQPQHF. CDR3 DNA sequence: TGTGCCAGCAGCCGGAAAGGGGGACAGCCCCAGCATTTT. The chain recombines TRBV7-2 with TRBJ1-5; possible D gene TRBD1, 6 bases. Trimming took off 5 bases at V and 7 bases at J, with 12 bases between the two ends. The CDR3 loop spans 13 amino acids. Germline lookup yields CDR1 SGHTA and CDR2 FQGNSA.

DNA of the CDR3: TGTGCCAGCAGTTTGACTATAGGGAGCGGCGACACTGAAGCTTTCTTT. Translating it yields CASSLTIGSGDTEAFF. V gene TRBV12-3 or TRBV12-4 combines with J gene TRBJ1-1; D is uncertain. Between the trimmed V and J ends, which lost 3 bases and 3 bases, there was a span of 17 bases. The CDR3 extends over 16 amino acids.

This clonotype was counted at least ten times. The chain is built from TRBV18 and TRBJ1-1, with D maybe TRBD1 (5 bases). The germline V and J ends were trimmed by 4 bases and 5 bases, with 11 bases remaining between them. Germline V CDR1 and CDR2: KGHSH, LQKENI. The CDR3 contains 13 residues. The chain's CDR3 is CASSRTRGTEAFF. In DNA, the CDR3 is TGTGCCAGCTCACGGACCCGGGGGACTGAAGCTTTCTTT.

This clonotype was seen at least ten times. The DNA for the CDR3 is TGTGCCAGCAGTCACCCCGGACAGGGGAGGCACGAGCAGTACTTC. Protein: CASSHPGQGRHEQYF. The V gene is TRBV13, the J gene TRBJ2-7; 9 nucleotides align to TRBD1. V was clipped by 6 bases and J by 5 bases; unmatched bases: 11. Germline loops: CDR1 PRHDT, CDR2 FYEKMQ (reference sequence). This CDR3 contains 15 residues. Full variable domain (remainder filled in from reference TRBV13 and TRBJ2-7): AAGVIQSPRHLIKEKRETATLKCYPIPRHDTVYWYQQGPGQDPQFLISFYEKMQSDKGSIPDRFSAQQFSDYHSELNMSSLELGDSALYFCASSHPGQGRHEQYFGPGTRLTVT.

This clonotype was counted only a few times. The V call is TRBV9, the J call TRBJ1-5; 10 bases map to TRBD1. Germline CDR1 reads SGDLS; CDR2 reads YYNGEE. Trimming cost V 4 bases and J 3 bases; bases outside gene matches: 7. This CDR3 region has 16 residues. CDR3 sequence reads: CASSPGTGASNQPQHF. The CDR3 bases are TGTGCCAGCAGCCCCGGGACAGGGGCCTCCAATCAGCCCCAGCATTTT.

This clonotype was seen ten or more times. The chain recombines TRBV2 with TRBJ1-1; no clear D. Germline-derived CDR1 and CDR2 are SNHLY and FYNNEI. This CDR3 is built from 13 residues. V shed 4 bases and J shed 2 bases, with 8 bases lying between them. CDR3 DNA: TGTGCCAGCAGTGCGGGCAGAAACACTGAAGCTTTCTTT. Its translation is CASSAGRNTEAFF.

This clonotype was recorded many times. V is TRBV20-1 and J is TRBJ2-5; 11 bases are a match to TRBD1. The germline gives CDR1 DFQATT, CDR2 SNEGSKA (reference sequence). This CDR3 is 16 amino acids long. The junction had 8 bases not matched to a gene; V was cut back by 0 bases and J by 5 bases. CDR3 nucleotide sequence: TGCAGTGCTAGAGATGGGACAGGGGGGGGCCGGGAGACCCAGTACTTC. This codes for CSARDGTGGGRETQYF.

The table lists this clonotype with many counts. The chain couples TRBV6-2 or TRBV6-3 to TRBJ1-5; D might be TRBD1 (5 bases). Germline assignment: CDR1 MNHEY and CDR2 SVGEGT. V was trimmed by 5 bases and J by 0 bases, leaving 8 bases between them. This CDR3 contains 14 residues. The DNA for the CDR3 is TGTGCCAGCAGTGAAAGGGGTAGCAATCAGCCCCAGCATTTT. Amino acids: CASSERGSNQPQHF.

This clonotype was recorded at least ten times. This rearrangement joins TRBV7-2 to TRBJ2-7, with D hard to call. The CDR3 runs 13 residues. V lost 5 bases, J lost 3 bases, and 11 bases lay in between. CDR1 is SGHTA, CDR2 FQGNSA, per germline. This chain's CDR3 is CASSHALGYEQYF. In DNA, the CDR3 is TGTGCCAGCAGCCACGCCCTTGGCTACGAGCAGTACTTC.

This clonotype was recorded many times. The CDR3 reads CASSSVRTRGEQFF. In DNA, the CDR3 is TGTGCCAGCAGTTCCGTCCGGACTAGGGGTGAGCAGTTCTTC. This chain joins TRBV6-2 or TRBV6-3 and TRBJ2-1, with TRBD2 identical over 7 bases. J lost 9 bases, V lost 4 bases, and 9 bases had no gene match. From germline, CDR1 is MNHEY and CDR2 SVGEGT. The length of the CDR3 is 14 residues.

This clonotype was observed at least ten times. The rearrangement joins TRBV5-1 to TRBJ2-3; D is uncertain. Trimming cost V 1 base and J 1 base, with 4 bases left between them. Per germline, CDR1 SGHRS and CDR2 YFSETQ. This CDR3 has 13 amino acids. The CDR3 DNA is TGCGCCAGCAGCTTGCCGGGCACAGATACGCAGTATTTT. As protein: CASSLPGTDTQYF.

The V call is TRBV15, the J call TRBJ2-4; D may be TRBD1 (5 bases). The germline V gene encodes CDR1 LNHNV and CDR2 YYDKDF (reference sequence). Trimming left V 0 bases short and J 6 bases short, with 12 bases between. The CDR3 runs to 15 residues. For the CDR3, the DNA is TGTGCCACCAGCAGAGAGGACAACCTCTCAAACATTCAGTACTTC. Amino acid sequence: CATSREDNLSNIQYF.

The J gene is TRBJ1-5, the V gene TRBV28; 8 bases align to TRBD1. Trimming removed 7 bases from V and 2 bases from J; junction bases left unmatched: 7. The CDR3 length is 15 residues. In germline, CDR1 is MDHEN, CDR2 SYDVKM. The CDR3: CASTKTGQGNQPQHF. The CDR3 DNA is TGTGCCAGCACCAAAACGGGACAGGGCAATCAGCCCCAGCATTTT.

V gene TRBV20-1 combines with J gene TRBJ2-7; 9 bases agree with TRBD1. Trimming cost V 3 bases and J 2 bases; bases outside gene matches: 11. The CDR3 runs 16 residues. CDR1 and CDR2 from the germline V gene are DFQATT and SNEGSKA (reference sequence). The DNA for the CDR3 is TGCAGTGCTAGCGCAATACAGGGGGCTCCCCCCTACGAGCAGTACTTC. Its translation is CSASAIQGAPPYEQYF.

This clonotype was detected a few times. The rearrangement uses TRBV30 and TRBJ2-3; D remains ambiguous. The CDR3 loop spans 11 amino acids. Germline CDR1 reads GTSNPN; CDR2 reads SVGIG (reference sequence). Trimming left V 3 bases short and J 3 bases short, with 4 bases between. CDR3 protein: CAWRTTDTQYF. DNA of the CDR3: TGTGCCTGGAGAACTACAGATACGCAGTATTTT.

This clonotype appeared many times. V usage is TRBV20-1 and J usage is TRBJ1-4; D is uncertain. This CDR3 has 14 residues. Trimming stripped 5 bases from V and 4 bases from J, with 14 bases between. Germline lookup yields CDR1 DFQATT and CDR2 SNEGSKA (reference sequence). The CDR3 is CSAPDRNINEKLFF. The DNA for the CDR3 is TGCAGTGCTCCTGACCGGAACATTAATGAAAAACTGTTTTTT.

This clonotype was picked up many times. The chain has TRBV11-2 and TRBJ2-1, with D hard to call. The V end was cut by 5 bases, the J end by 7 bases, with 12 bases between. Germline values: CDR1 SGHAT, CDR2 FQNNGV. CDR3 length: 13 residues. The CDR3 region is CASSPSLRNEQFF. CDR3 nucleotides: TGTGCCAGCAGCCCATCCCTCCGGAATGAGCAGTTCTTC.

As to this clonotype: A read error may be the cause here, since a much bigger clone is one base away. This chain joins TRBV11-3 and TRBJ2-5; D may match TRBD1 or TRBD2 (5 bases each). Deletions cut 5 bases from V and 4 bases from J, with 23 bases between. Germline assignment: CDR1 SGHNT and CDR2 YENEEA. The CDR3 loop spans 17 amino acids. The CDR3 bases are TGTGCCAGCAGCCGAGGGACGGCCTTGACTCACCGAGAGACCCAGTACTTC. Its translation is CASSRGTALTHRETQYF.

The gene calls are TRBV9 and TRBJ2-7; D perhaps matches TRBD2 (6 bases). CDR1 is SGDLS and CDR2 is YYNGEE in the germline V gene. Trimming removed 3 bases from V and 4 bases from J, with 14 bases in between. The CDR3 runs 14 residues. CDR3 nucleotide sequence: TGTGCCAGCAGCGCGGGAGCGTGGTTATACGAGCAGTACTTC. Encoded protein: CASSAGAWLYEQYF.

The CDR3 DNA is TGTGCCAGCAGCTTACGACTAGCGGGGAGAAGCACAGATACGCAGTATTTT. Translation: CASSLRLAGRSTDTQYF. The gene calls are TRBV13 and TRBJ2-3; TRBD2 aligns across 11 bases. Germline V gives CDR1 PRHDT, CDR2 FYEKMQ (reference sequence). J lost 0 bases, V lost 2 bases, and 4 bases had no gene match. This CDR3 comprises 17 residues. Supplemented by reference TRBV13 and TRBJ2-3, the full variable domain reads AAGVIQSPRHLIKEKRETATLKCYPIPRHDTVYWYQQGPGQDPQFLISFYEKMQSDKGSIPDRFSAQQFSDYHSELNMSSLELGDSALYFCASSLRLAGRSTDTQYFGPGTRLTVL.

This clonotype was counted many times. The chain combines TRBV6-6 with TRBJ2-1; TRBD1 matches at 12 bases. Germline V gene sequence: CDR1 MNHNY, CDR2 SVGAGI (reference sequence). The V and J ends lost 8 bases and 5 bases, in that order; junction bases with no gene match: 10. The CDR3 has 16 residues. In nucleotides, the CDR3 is TGTGCCAGCCACGGACGGGGACAGGGGGCGAACAATGAGCAGTTCTTC. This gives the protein CASHGRGQGANNEQFF.

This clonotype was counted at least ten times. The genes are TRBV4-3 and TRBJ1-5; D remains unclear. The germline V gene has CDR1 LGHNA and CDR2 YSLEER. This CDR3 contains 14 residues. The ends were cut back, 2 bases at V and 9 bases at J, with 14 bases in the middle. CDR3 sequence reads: CASSQIEGMLPQHF. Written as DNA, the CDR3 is TGCGCCAGCAGCCAAATTGAGGGTATGTTGCCCCAGCATTTT.